The sequence of this T cell receptor beta chain was determined in a study of shared clonotypes between healthy human individuals. The table came from immunoSEQ multiplex PCR; TCRdb's copy has only in-frame clones and leaves some out. Here the sample spans about 2,500,000 clones, around 90% being singletons. The CDR3 spans 15 residues. Germline trimming cut 0 bases from V and 11 bases from J; bases unmatched to any gene: 8. Germline CDR1 and CDR2: LGHNA and YSLEER. The genes are TRBV4-3 and TRBJ1-4; 8 bases match TRBD1. Specimen: naive CD4+ T cells sorted from blood. Subset reported: CD45RA+ positively selected. This clonotype originated in a man between 18 and 29 years old in good health. This CDR3 is CASSQDDRGTGKLFF. The CDR3 DNA sequence: TGCGCCAGCAGCCAAGATGACAGGGGAACGGGGAAACTGTTTTTT.